This T cell receptor beta chain is drawn from a study of CD8 T cells in ankylosing spondylitis. Regarding the study as a whole: Disease-linked clones were found to be CD8+ and relatively rare in peripheral blood.

Only a few counts were recorded for this clonotype. Its antigen is undetermined. The CDR3 has 14 residues. Germline CDR1 and CDR2: SGHRS and YFSETQ. V lost 0 bases to trimming and J lost 14 bases, with 18 bases between them. TCRdb called the 5' RACE reads again in MiXCR, with one record for every CDR3 protein. This table holds about 340,000 distinct CDR3 sequences, roughly 14% found once. The genes are TRBV5-1 and TRBJ2-1, with a tentative D call TRBD2 (5 bases). The TCR comes from a male donor with ankylosing spondylitis or in good health (not recorded which). Sequenced material: blood, either unsorted or a sorted T cell fraction (not recorded which). The CDR3 loop is CASSLEVGAPRKFF. The CDR3, as DNA: TGCGCCAGCAGCTTGGAGGTGGGAGCCCCTCGGAAGTTCTTC. Combining the CDR3 with reference TRBV5-1 and TRBJ2-1 gives the whole variable domain KAGVTQTPRYLIKTRGQQVTLSCSPISGHRSVSWYQQTPGQGLQFLFEYFSETQRNKGNFPGRFSGRQFSNSRSEMNVSTLELGDSALYLCASSLEVGAPRKFFGPGTRLTVL.